The table lists the clone carrying this T cell receptor beta chain with many counts. Its antigen is not identified. This sample is part of a study of T-cell reconstitution after alpha-beta-depleted transplantation in children. The study, taken as a whole, reports: Surviving recipient T cells and thymic progenitors underlay high day-60 TCRbeta diversity in some patients. Where alpha-beta T cells came from about two months after transplant was reportedly several hundred expanded graft clones. After one year, T-cell counts and TCRbeta diversity mostly came from new T cells.

Unique molecular identifiers were incorporated when the TCRbeta library was constructed. TCRdb re-derived calls from the PCR reads in MiXCR, one entry per CDR3 protein. The data show around 180,000 distinct CDR3 sequences, around 10% seen once. This CDR3 has 12 residues. The germline gives CDR1 SGDLS, CDR2 YYNGEE. Deletions cut 0 bases from V and 4 bases from J, with 1 base between. This rearrangement joins TRBV9 to TRBJ2-2; D is ambiguous. This TCR came from a boy aged 2 to 10 with acute myeloid leukemia, due to receive a stem cell transplant. This specimen was PBMCs, taken before TCRalphabeta/CD19-depleted stem cell transplant. CDR3 protein: CASSVVTGELFF. The CDR3 coding sequence is TGTGCCAGCAGCGTAGTCACCGGGGAGCTGTTTTTT.